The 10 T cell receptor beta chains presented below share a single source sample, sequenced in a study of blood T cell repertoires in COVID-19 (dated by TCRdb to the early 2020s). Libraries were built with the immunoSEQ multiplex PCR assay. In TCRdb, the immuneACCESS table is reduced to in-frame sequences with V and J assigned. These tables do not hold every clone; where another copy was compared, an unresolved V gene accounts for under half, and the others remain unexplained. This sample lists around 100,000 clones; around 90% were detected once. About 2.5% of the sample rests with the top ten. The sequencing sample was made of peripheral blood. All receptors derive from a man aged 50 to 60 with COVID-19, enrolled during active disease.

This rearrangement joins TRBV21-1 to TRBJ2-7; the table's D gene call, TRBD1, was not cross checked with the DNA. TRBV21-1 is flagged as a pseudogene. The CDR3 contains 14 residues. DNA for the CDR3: TGTGCCAGCAGCGGGGGACAGAGCTCCTACGAGCAGTACTTC. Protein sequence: CASSGGQSSYEQYF.

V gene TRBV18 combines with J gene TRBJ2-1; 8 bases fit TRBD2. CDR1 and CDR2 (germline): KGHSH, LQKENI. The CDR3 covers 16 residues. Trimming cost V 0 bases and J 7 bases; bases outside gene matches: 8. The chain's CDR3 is CASSPPQAGAGNEQFF. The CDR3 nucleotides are TGTGCCAGCTCACCACCGCAAGCGGGGGCCGGGAATGAGCAGTTCTTC. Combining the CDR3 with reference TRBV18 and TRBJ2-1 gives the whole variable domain NAGVMQNPRHLVRRRGQEARLRCSPMKGHSHVYWYRQLPEEGLKFMVYLQKENIIDESGMPKERFSAEFPKEGPSILRIQQVVRGDSAAYFCASSPPQAGAGNEQFFGPGTRLTVL.

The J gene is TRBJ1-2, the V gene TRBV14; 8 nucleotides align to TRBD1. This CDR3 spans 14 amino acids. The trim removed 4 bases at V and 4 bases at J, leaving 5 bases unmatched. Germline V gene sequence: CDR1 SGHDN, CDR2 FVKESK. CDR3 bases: TGTGCCAGCAGCCCGGGGACAGGCCCCTATGGCTACACCTTC. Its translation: CASSPGTGPYGYTF.

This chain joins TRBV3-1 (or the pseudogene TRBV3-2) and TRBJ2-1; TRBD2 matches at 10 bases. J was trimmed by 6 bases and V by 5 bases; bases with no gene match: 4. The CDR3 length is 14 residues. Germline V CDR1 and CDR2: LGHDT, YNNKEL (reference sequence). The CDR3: CASSKLAGTNEQFF. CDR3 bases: TGTGCCAGCAGCAAACTAGCGGGGACCAATGAGCAGTTCTTC.

As DNA, the CDR3 is TGTGCCAGCTCACGAGAGACAGGGGGCACTGAAGCTTTCTTT. It codes for CASSRETGGTEAFF. J is TRBJ1-1 and V is TRBV18, with 9 bases that match TRBD1. Germline values: CDR1 KGHSH, CDR2 LQKENI. The CDR3 contains 14 residues. V lost 4 bases and J lost 4; bases outside the gene matches: 4. The full variable domain, completed using reference TRBV18 and TRBJ1-1, is NAGVMQNPRHLVRRRGQEARLRCSPMKGHSHVYWYRQLPEEGLKFMVYLQKENIIDESGMPKERFSAEFPKEGPSILRIQQVVRGDSAAYFCASSRETGGTEAFFGQGTRLTVV.

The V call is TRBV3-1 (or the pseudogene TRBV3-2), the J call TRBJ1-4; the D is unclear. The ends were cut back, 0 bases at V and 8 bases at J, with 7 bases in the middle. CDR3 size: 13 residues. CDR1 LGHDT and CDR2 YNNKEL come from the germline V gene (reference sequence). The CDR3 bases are TGTGCCAGCAGCCAAGAACCCGGGGAAAAACTGTTTTTT. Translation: CASSQEPGEKLFF.

CDR3 in amino acids: CASSVDPSPSRAQYF. In DNA form, the CDR3 reads TGTGCCAGCAGCGTAGATCCCAGCCCTTCCAGGGCGCAGTATTTT. The V gene is TRBV9, the J gene TRBJ2-3; D is possibly TRBD1 (5 bases). Trimming shortened V by 0 bases and J by 10 bases, and 18 bases separated the two germline ends. Germline V gives CDR1 SGDLS, CDR2 YYNGEE. The CDR3 is 15 residues long.

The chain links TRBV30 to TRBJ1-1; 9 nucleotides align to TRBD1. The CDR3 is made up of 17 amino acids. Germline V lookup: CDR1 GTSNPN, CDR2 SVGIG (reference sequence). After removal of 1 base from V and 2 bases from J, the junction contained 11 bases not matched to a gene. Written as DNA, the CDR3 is TGTGCCTGGAGTGAGGAAAACAGGGGGCCGGTTAACACTGAAGCTTTCTTT. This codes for CAWSEENRGPVNTEAFF.

As DNA, the CDR3 is TGTGCCAGCAGCAAACTCCCCCTAAGAATTGGGACAGGGGCATTGAGGACTGAAGCTTTCTTT. This encodes CASSKLPLRIGTGALRTEAFF. The V gene is TRBV21-1, the J gene TRBJ1-1; the DNA was not used to check the table's D call, TRBD1. TRBV21-1 is described as a pseudogene. CDR3 size: 21 residues.

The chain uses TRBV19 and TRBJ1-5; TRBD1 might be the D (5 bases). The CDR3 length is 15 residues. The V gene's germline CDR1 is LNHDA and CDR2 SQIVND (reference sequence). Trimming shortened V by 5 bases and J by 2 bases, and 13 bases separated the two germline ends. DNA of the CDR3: TGTGCCAGTAGTTCCTCTCGGGGGGGCAATCAGCCCCAGCATTTT. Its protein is CASSSSRGGNQPQHF.